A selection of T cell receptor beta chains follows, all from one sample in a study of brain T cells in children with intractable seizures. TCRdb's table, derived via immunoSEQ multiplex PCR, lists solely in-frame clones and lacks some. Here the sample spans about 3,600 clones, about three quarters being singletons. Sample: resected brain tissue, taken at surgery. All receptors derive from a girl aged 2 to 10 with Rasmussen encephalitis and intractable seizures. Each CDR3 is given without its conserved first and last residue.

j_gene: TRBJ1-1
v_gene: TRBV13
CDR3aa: ASSLGYWYTEAF

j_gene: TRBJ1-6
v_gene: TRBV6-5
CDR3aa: ASSSQGQGDNSPLH

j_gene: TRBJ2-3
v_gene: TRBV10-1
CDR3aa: ASSPGRGRGTDTQY

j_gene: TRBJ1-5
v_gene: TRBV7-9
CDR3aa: ASSLGQGLGPQH

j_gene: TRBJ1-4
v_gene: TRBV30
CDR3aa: AWSDQTGEKLF

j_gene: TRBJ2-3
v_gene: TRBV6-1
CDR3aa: ASSEGTGGWDTQY

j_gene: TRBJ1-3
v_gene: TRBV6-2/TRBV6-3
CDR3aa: ASSHPGLAGNTIY

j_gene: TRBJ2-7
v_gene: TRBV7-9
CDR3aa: ASSLAPESSYEQY

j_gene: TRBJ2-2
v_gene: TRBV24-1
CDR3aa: ATSDEGGRGELF

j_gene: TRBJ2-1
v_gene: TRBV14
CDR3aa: ASSQVRTGGSEQF

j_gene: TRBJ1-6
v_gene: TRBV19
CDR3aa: ASSRAPSYNSPLH

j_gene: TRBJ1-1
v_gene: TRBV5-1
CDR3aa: ASSLERIPNIEAF

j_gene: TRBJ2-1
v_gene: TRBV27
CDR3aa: ASSFRKTGEQF

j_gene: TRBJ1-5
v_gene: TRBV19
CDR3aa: ASSVGQGSYQPQH

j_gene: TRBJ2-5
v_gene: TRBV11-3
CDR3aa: ASSLGGRGGQETQY

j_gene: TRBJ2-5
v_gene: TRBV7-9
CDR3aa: ASSLSGQGAQY

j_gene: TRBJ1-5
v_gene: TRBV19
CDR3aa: ASSGTGGLGPQH

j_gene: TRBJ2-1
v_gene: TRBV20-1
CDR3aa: SASAGGVHNEQF

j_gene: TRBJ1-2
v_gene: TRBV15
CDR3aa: ATSRVMTGVYGYT

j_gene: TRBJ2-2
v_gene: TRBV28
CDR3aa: ASKPTGLNTGELF

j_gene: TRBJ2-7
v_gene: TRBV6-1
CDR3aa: ASSESVSPYEQY

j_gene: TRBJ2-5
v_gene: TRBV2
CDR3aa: ASQRDGQQETQY

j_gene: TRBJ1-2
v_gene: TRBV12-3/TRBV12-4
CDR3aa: ASSPQGAGGYT

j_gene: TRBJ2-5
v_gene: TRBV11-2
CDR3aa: ASSPGLAEQETQY

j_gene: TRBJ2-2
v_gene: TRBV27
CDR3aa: ASSSQRGATFPANTGELF

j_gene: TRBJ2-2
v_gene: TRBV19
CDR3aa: ASSIDPGQGRELF

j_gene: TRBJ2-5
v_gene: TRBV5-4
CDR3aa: ASSLIASTQETQY

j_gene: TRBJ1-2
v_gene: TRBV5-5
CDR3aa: ASSSLYGYT

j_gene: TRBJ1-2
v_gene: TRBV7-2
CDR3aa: ASSFVLRVADGYT

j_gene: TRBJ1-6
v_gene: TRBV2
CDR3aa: ASSEGTGRNSPLH

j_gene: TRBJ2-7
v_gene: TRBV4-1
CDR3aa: ASSPKGLPNHEQY

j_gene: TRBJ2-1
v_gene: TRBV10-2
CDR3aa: ASSVPSSYNEQF

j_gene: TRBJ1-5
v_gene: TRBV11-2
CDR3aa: ASSAGTGGLQPQH

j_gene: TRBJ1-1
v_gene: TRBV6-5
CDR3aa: ASSLPTGTEAF

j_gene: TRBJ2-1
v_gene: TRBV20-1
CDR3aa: SASGSSVNEQF

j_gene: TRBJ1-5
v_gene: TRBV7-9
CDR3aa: ASSDRYQPQH

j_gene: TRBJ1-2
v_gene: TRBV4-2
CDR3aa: ASSHPPLTGNYGYT

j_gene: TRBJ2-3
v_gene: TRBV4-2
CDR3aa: ASSQGDGGAADTQY

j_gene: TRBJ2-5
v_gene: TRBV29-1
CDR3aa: SVEGQGGETQY

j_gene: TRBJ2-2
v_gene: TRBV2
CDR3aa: ASSEALGRVGNTGELF

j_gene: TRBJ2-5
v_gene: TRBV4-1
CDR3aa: ASSQVGTSGTETQY

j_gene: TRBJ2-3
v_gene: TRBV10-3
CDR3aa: AISTHAGQGNADTQY

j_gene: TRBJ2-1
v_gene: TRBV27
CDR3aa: ASISNGRVPYNEQF

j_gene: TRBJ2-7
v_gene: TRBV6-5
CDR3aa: ASKGAGEQY

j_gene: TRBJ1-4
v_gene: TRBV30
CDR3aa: AWSVRIVEKLF

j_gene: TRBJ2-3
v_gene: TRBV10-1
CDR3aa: ASSEDSTDTQY